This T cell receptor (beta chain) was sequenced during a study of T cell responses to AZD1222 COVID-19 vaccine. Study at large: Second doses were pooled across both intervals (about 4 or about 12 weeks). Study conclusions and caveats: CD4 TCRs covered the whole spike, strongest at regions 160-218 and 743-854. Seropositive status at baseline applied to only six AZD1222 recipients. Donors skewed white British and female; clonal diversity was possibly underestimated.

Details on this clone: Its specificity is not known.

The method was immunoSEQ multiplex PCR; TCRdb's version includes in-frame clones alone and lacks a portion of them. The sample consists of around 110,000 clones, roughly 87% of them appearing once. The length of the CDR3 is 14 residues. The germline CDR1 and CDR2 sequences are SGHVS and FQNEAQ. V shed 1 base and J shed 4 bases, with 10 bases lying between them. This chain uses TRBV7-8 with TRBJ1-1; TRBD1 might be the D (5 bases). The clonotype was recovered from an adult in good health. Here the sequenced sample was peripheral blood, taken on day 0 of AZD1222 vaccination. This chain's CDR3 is CASSLGIGATEAFF. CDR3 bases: TGTGCCAGCAGCTTAGGAATTGGGGCCACTGAAGCTTTCTTT.